One and the same sample provided the 19 T cell receptor beta chains below, sequenced in a study of T cell responses to AZD1222 COVID-19 vaccine. Only in-frame clones appear in the TCRdb table, and some are missing; sequencing was by immunoSEQ multiplex PCR. The sample consists of about 150,000 clones, approximately 90% of them appearing once. The sample here was peripheral blood, taken 28 days after the second AZD1222 dose. These TCRs come from an adult who received the AZD1222 COVID-19 vaccine.

There are a few counts of this clone. V and J are TRBV19 and TRBJ2-1; 11 bases match TRBD2. Germline-derived CDR1 and CDR2 are LNHDA and SQIVND (reference sequence). This CDR3 spans 16 amino acids. With 2 bases clipped from V and 6 bases from J, the junction kept 6 bases outside the gene matches. CDR3 amino acids: CASSIRLAGMGNEQFF. CDR3 bases: TGTGCCAGTAGTATACGACTAGCGGGAATGGGCAATGAGCAGTTCTTC.

This rearrangement joins TRBV10-3 to TRBJ1-5, with 9 bases that match TRBD1. The CDR3 totals 15 residues. Germline V CDR1 and CDR2: ENHRY, SYGVKD. V was pared by 6 bases and J by 2 bases, with 5 bases of the junction left unmatched. Here the CDR3 reads CAISGQGTGNQPQHF. DNA for the CDR3: TGTGCCATCAGCGGACAGGGGACAGGCAATCAGCCCCAGCATTTT.

This clone was counted only a few times. This sample includes further DNA sequences coding for the same CDR3. The chain is built from TRBV6-5 and TRBJ1-2; maybe TRBD1 (5 bases). The CDR3 consists of 15 residues. V lost 0 bases and J 1 base, leaving 9 bases between the germline ends. The V gene's germline CDR1 is MNHEY and CDR2 SVGAGI. The CDR3 spells CASSYSLGGNYGYTF. CDR3 bases: TGTGCCAGCAGTTACTCCTTGGGGGGTAACTATGGCTACACCTTC.

This clone occurred once. The chain carries TRBV12-3 or TRBV12-4 and TRBJ1-2; no definite D call. This CDR3 spans 13 amino acids. Trimming removed 3 bases from V and 4 bases from J, with 9 bases in between. The CDR3 nucleotides read TGTGCCAGCAGTTTGATGGTAGTCTATGGCTACACCTTC. Its translation: CASSLMVVYGYTF.

The chain joins TRBV3-1 (or the pseudogene TRBV3-2) to TRBJ2-2; 11 bases fit TRBD2. CDR1 and CDR2 from the germline V gene are LGHDT and YNNKEL (reference sequence). With V trimmed by 1 base and J by 4 bases, 5 bases remained unmatched. CDR3 length equals 17 residues. As DNA, the CDR3 is TGTGCCAGCAGCCAAGTGACTAGCGGGGTTCGCACCGGGGAGCTGTTTTTT. It specifies CASSQVTSGVRTGELFF.

The chain uses TRBV6-5 and TRBJ1-2, with D perhaps TRBD1 (6 bases). The CDR3 is made up of 11 amino acids. Germline assignment: CDR1 MNHEY and CDR2 SVGAGI. The V and J ends lost 10 bases and 4 bases respectively, with 10 bases between them. The CDR3 nucleotides read TGTGCCACATCAGGGGTCTATGGCTACACCTTC. Translating it yields CATSGVYGYTF.

The chain employs TRBV27 and TRBJ1-4, with D perhaps TRBD1 (5 bases). V was pared by 5 bases and J by 7 bases, with 14 bases between. The CDR3 runs to 14 residues. Germline loops: CDR1 MNHEY, CDR2 SMNVEV (reference sequence). The CDR3 sequence: CASSDQGAGEKLFF. CDR3 nucleotide sequence: TGTGCCAGCAGTGACCAGGGAGCAGGTGAAAAACTGTTTTTT.

The CDR3 DNA reads as TGTGCCAGCATTGGGACGGCGAATTACAATGAGCAGTTCTTC. Translation: CASIGTANYNEQFF. The chain joins TRBV6-5 to TRBJ2-1; the D gene could be TRBD1 or TRBD2 (5 bases each). Germline V CDR1 and CDR2: MNHEY, SVGAGI. This CDR3 region has 14 residues. V shed 7 bases and J shed 4 bases, with 14 bases lying between them.

The genes are TRBV7-8 and TRBJ1-5; D gene unclear. The CDR3 has 15 amino acids. The germline V gene encodes CDR1 SGHVS and CDR2 FQNEAQ. V was pared by 2 bases and J by 9 bases, with 17 bases between. The CDR3 protein is CASSLMGHSGMPQHF. CDR3 bases: TGTGCCAGCAGCTTAATGGGCCACTCCGGGATGCCCCAGCATTTT.

The genes are TRBV2 and TRBJ2-2, with D possibly matching TRBD1 (5 bases). The CDR3 sequence is 13 residues long. Between the trimmed V and J ends, which lost 9 bases and 7 bases, there was a span of 15 bases. CDR1 and CDR2 from the germline V gene are SNHLY and FYNNEI. The CDR3 DNA follows: TGTGCCAGTTCAGGGAACCGGGTCGGGGAGCTGTTTTTT. This encodes CASSGNRVGELFF.

This clone was detected a few times. V is TRBV30 and J is TRBJ2-7, with 9 bases lining up with TRBD1. Losses at the gene ends were 3 bases for V and 2 bases for J; bases not matched to a gene: 5. Per the germline V gene, CDR1 is GTSNPN and CDR2 is SVGIG (reference sequence). The CDR3 is 14 amino acids. CDR3 DNA: TGTGCCTGGAGCTCGGGACAGGGTACCTACGAGCAGTACTTC. Amino acids: CAWSSGQGTYEQYF.

In regard to this clone: The same CDR3 arises from other DNA sequences in this sample as well. The rearrangement joins TRBV12-3 or TRBV12-4 to TRBJ1-2; no definite D call. This CDR3 region has 12 residues. V lost 3 bases, J lost 5 bases, and 7 bases lay in between. The CDR3 protein is CASSFGNYGYTF. CDR3 coding DNA: TGTGCCAGCAGTTTTGGGAATTATGGCTACACCTTC.

The chain is built from TRBV5-5 and TRBJ2-7; D may match TRBD1 or TRBD2 (5 bases each). CDR3 size: 15 residues. CDR1 SGHKS and CDR2 YYEKEE come from the germline V gene (reference sequence). V dropped 1 base and J dropped 0 bases, with 11 bases sitting between them. DNA for the CDR3: TGTGCCAGCAGCTTGTACGAGGGGAGCTCCTACGAGCAGTACTTC. Amino acid sequence: CASSLYEGSSYEQYF.

The gene calls are TRBV5-1 and TRBJ1-2; D is undetermined. Germline CDR1 reads SGHRS; CDR2 reads YFSETQ. CDR3 length: 18 residues. V lost 6 bases to trimming and J lost 4 bases, with 28 bases between them. Here the CDR3 reads CASTPTGRTFLRAYGYTF. In DNA, the CDR3 is TGCGCCAGCACCCCTACTGGCCGGACGTTCCTTCGCGCCTATGGCTACACCTTC. The whole variable domain, filled in from reference TRBV5-1 and TRBJ1-2, reads KAGVTQTPRYLIKTRGQQVTLSCSPISGHRSVSWYQQTPGQGLQFLFEYFSETQRNKGNFPGRFSGRQFSNSRSEMNVSTLELGDSALYLCASTPTGRTFLRAYGYTFGSGTRLTVV.

This rearrangement joins TRBV27 to TRBJ1-2; D is unresolved. In germline, CDR1 is MNHEY, CDR2 SMNVEV (reference sequence). The ends were cut back, 3 bases at V and 2 bases at J, with 10 bases in the middle. The CDR3 extends over 14 amino acids. CDR3 loop: CASSFPQLNYGYTF. The CDR3 DNA reads TGTGCCAGCAGTTTCCCACAGCTAAACTATGGCTACACCTTC.

Points on this clone: This may arise from a read error, as a much more abundant clone is one base away. This chain links TRBV6-6 with TRBJ2-2, with 11 bases identical to TRBD2. The V and J ends lost 6 bases and 1 base, in that order; junction bases with no gene match: 4. This CDR3 has 16 residues. Germline V gene data show CDR1 as MNHNY and CDR2 as SVGAGI (reference sequence). The CDR3 loop reads CASSPGLAGNTGELFF. The CDR3 bases are TGTGCCAGCAGCCCCGGACTAGCGGGGAACACCGGGGAGCTGTTTTTT.

This clone appeared once. This chain uses TRBV7-8 with TRBJ2-3; possible D gene TRBD2, 5 bases. Germline values: CDR1 SGHVS, CDR2 FQNEAQ. This CDR3 has 15 amino acids. The V end was cut by 5 bases, the J end by 4 bases, with 16 bases between. Here the CDR3 DNA reads TGTGCCAGCAGCGTAGACCTGGCGGGCCCAGATACGCAGTATTTT. The encoded protein is CASSVDLAGPDTQYF. Supplemented by reference TRBV7-8 and TRBJ2-3, the full variable domain reads GAGVSQSPRYKVAKRGQDVALRCDPISGHVSLFWYQQALGQGPEFLTYFQNEAQLDKSGLPSDRFFAERPEGSVSTLKIQRTQQEDSAVYLCASSVDLAGPDTQYFGPGTRLTVL.

The V call is TRBV7-3, the J call TRBJ1-2; D is uncertain. V was pared by 1 base and J by 7 bases, with 16 bases between. Germline CDR1 and CDR2: SGHTA and FQGTGA. The CDR3 length is 15 residues. CDR3 sequence reads: CASSLNAVTLAGYTF. For the CDR3, the DNA is TGTGCCAGCAGCTTAAACGCGGTGACACTGGCTGGCTACACCTTC.

J is TRBJ2-1 and V is TRBV27; TRBD1 matches at 8 bases. V lost 4 bases, J lost 4 bases, and 12 bases stayed unmatched. The germline CDR1 and CDR2 sequences are MNHEY and SMNVEV (reference sequence). The CDR3 is made up of 17 amino acids. The CDR3 sequence: CASSSPPGTGTYNEQFF. The CDR3 DNA reads TGTGCCAGCAGTTCACCCCCAGGGACAGGAACGTACAATGAGCAGTTCTTC.